The 27 T cell receptor beta chains reported below all come from one sample, sequenced in a study of OX40 agonist ivuxolimab in advanced cancers. This table comes from immunoSEQ multiplex PCR, and its TCRdb copy is limited to in-frame clones, with some not included. The data contain 70,000 or so clones, roughly nine tenths of them singletons. The sequencing here drew on CD4+ or CD8+ T cells sorted from blood, taken in a trial of the OX40 agonist ivuxolimab. All receptors derive from an adult with an advanced solid tumor such as melanoma, head and neck, liver or kidney cancer.

CDR3 amino acids: CASSWARASGNTIYF. The CDR3 nucleotides are TGTGCCAGCAGTTGGGCCAGGGCCTCTGGAAACACCATATATTTT. J is TRBJ1-3 and V is TRBV6-1, with D maybe TRBD1 (5 bases). Germline lookup yields CDR1 MNHNS and CDR2 SASEGT. The length of the CDR3 is 15 residues. The germline V and J ends were trimmed by 5 bases and 0 bases, with 11 bases remaining between them.

The chain uses TRBV29-1 and TRBJ1-1; D uncertain. From germline, CDR1 is SQVTM and CDR2 ANQGSEA. V was shortened by 5 bases and J by 1 base, with 11 bases between the two germline ends. The CDR3 has 13 residues. DNA for the CDR3: TGCAGCGTTCGAGGATTAGGGAACACTGAAGCTTTCTTT. It translates to CSVRGLGNTEAFF.

CDR3: CASVGREGPTGELFF. The DNA of the CDR3 is TGTGCCAGCGTTGGGCGGGAGGGCCCCACCGGGGAGCTGTTTTTT. J is TRBJ2-2 and V is TRBV13; 9 bases are a match to TRBD2. The CDR3 has 15 amino acids. With 8 bases clipped from V and 4 bases from J, the junction kept 8 bases outside the gene matches. Germline V gives CDR1 PRHDT, CDR2 FYEKMQ (reference sequence).

This clone was seen just once. The V gene is TRBV30, the J gene TRBJ1-4; D is undetermined. The CDR3 is 13 residues long. V was pared by 0 bases and J by 7 bases, with 9 bases between. In germline, CDR1 is GTSNPN, CDR2 SVGIG (reference sequence). The CDR3 region is CAWSVQSGEKLFF. Here the CDR3 DNA reads TGTGCCTGGAGTGTACAATCGGGTGAAAAACTGTTTTTT.

V usage is TRBV7-9 and J usage is TRBJ2-1, with D possibly matching TRBD1 (6 bases). The CDR3 length is 13 residues. V was trimmed by 8 bases and J by 0 bases, leaving 8 bases between them. The germline CDR1 and CDR2 sequences are SEHNR and FQNEAQ (reference sequence). The CDR3 DNA reads TGTGCCAGCGGACAGAGCTCCTACAATGAGCAGTTCTTC. This codes for CASGQSSYNEQFF.

The CDR3 nucleotides read TGCGCCAGCAGCCAAGATGTCGGGGGGCTCACCTACGAGCAGTACTTC. This sequence encodes CASSQDVGGLTYEQYF. This chain links TRBV4-3 with TRBJ2-7, with D maybe TRBD2 (7 bases). Germline CDR1 and CDR2: LGHNA and YSLEER. The CDR3 loop spans 16 amino acids. V lost 0 bases to trimming and J lost 2 bases, with 14 bases between them.

This chain links TRBV13 with TRBJ2-2, with D possibly matching TRBD1 (6 bases). Per the germline V gene, CDR1 is PRHDT and CDR2 is FYEKMQ (reference sequence). CDR3 length: 14 residues. Trimming removed 6 bases from V and 3 bases from J, with 11 bases in between. The CDR3 spells CASRIRGDTGELFF. The CDR3 nucleotides are TGTGCCAGCAGAATCAGGGGCGACACCGGGGAGCTGTTTTTT.

V gene TRBV5-1 combines with J gene TRBJ2-2, with D possibly matching TRBD1 (5 bases). V was clipped by 2 bases and J by 1 base, with 6 bases between them. There are 14 residues in the CDR3. Germline V gene data show CDR1 as SGHRS and CDR2 as YFSETQ. The CDR3 bases are TGCGCCAGCAGCTTCACAGGGAACACCGGGGAGCTGTTTTTT. It encodes CASSFTGNTGELFF.

This clone was detected only once. The rearrangement joins TRBV27 to TRBJ2-7, with 9 bases fitting TRBD2. The CDR3 is 14 amino acids. Per germline, CDR1 MNHEY and CDR2 SMNVEV (reference sequence). With 5 bases clipped from V and 0 bases from J, the junction kept 2 bases outside the gene matches. This chain's CDR3 is CASSLGLASYEQYF. The CDR3 region has the DNA TGTGCCAGCAGTCTGGGACTAGCCTCCTACGAGCAGTACTTC.

The chain joins TRBV28 to TRBJ1-4, with 7 bases aligning to TRBD1. The CDR3 loop spans 17 amino acids. CDR1 is MDHEN and CDR2 is SYDVKM in the germline V gene. V shed 5 bases, J shed 8 bases, and the junction held 17 bases outside the gene matches. CDR3 DNA: TGTGCCAGCAGTACAAGCACAGGGGTAAGGGATCGCGAAAAACTGTTTTTT. The encoded protein is CASSTSTGVRDREKLFF.

The rearrangement joins TRBV5-1 to TRBJ2-7; perhaps TRBD2 as D (6 bases). The CDR3 is made up of 15 amino acids. V was pared by 2 bases and J by 6 bases, with 18 bases between. Germline CDR1 and CDR2: SGHRS and YFSETQ. The CDR3 region is CASSFDGRDLSEQYF. The CDR3 region has the DNA TGCGCCAGCAGCTTTGACGGGAGAGATCTCTCCGAGCAGTACTTC.

The chain is built from TRBV19 and TRBJ1-1, with D maybe TRBD1 (5 bases). This CDR3 region has 15 residues. Per germline, CDR1 LNHDA and CDR2 SQIVND (reference sequence). V lost 1 base and J 2 bases, leaving 11 bases between the germline ends. In nucleotides, the CDR3 is TGTGCCAGTAGTATAGGAGGCAGGGCAAACACTGAAGCTTTCTTT. This encodes CASSIGGRANTEAFF.

The chain carries TRBV15 and TRBJ2-6, with D unresolved. Trimming cost V 6 bases and J 4 bases, with 13 bases left between them. Germline V gene lookup returns CDR1 LNHNV and CDR2 YYDKDF (reference sequence). This CDR3 region has 15 residues. The CDR3 sequence is CATSLILGGANVLTF. The CDR3 nucleotides are TGTGCCACCAGTCTGATCCTGGGGGGGGCCAACGTCCTGACTTTC.

The genes are TRBV28 and TRBJ1-3; no firm D call. This CDR3 is 14 amino acids long. Germline V gene lookup returns CDR1 MDHEN and CDR2 SYDVKM. V shed 7 bases and J shed 0 bases, with 10 bases lying between them. The CDR3 is CASNTVFSGNTIYF. The CDR3 nucleotides read TGTGCCAGCAATACGGTCTTCTCTGGAAACACCATATATTTT. Variable domain in full (rest from reference TRBV28 and TRBJ1-3): DVKVTQSSRYLVKRTGEKVFLECVQDMDHENMFWYRQDPGLGLRLIYFSYDVKMKEKGDIPEGYSVSREKKERFSLILESASTNQTSMYLCASNTVFSGNTIYFGEGSWLTVV.

The chain is built from TRBV19 and TRBJ1-5; D gene ambiguous. Trimming removed 1 base at V and 2 bases at J, with 6 bases between. Germline V gene data show CDR1 as LNHDA and CDR2 as SQIVND (reference sequence). This CDR3 contains 14 residues. In nucleotides, the CDR3 is TGTGCCAGTAGTATAGGATTGGGCAATCAGCCCCAGCATTTT. Translation: CASSIGLGNQPQHF.

The rearrangement joins TRBV7-2 to TRBJ2-3; TRBD2 aligns across 8 bases. CDR1 SGHTA and CDR2 FQGNSA come from the germline V gene. V shed 5 bases, J shed 4 bases, and the junction held 8 bases outside the gene matches. This CDR3 has 15 residues. The CDR3 DNA is TGTGCCAGCAGCCCCGGGACTAGTGAAGCAGATACGCAGTATTTT. Translated: CASSPGTSEADTQYF.

To note about this clone: Germline and junction disagree at one end, which may indicate a read error. The chain links TRBV9 to TRBJ2-7; D is perhaps TRBD1 (7 bases). Germline lookup yields CDR1 SGDLS and CDR2 YYNGEE. The length of the CDR3 is 15 residues. The CDR3 DNA is TGTGCCAGCAGCGGAGGAGGGGACAGTGAAGCGAGGTTTATGTTC. Encoded protein: CASSGGGDSEARFMF.

This clone came up a few times. The rearrangement links TRBV30 to TRBJ2-7, with D possibly being TRBD2 (6 bases). In germline, CDR1 is GTSNPN, CDR2 SVGIG (reference sequence). The length of the CDR3 is 12 residues. The V gene lost 8 bases and the J gene lost 7 bases, with 18 bases spanning the gap. The CDR3 loop reads CALNIGGDEQYF. The DNA for the CDR3 is TGTGCCCTGAACATCGGCGGGGATGAGCAGTACTTC.

This CDR3 reads CASSHHRVHSPDTQYF. The CDR3 nucleotides read TGTGCCAGCAGCCACCACAGGGTTCATAGCCCAGATACGCAGTATTTT. J is TRBJ2-3 and V is TRBV11-2, with D perhaps matching TRBD1 (6 bases). V dropped 5 bases and J dropped 4 bases, with 19 bases sitting between them. The V gene's germline CDR1 is SGHAT and CDR2 FQNNGV. The CDR3 is 16 amino acids. Full variable domain (missing parts from reference TRBV11-2 and TRBJ2-3): EAGVAQSPRYKIIEKRQSVAFWCNPISGHATLYWYQQILGQGPKLLIQFQNNGVVDDSQLPKDRFSAERLKGVDSTLKIQPAKLEDSAVYLCASSHHRVHSPDTQYFGPGTRLTVL.

The rearrangement joins TRBV2 to TRBJ1-5, with a tentative D call TRBD1 (5 bases). The CDR3 runs to 15 residues. V was pared by 5 bases and J by 1 base, with 12 bases between. From germline, CDR1 is SNHLY and CDR2 FYNNEI. The CDR3 DNA reads TGTGCCAGCAGTACACAGGTTTACAGCAATCAGCCCCAGCATTTT. Protein: CASSTQVYSNQPQHF. The variable domain in full, with the rest retrieved from reference TRBV2 and TRBJ1-5, is EPEVTQTPSHQVTQMGQEVILRCVPISNHLYFYWYRQILGQKVEFLVSFYNNEISEKSEIFDDQFSVERPDGSNFTLKIRSTKLEDSAMYFCASSTQVYSNQPQHFGDGTRLSIL.

Here the CDR3 DNA reads TGTGCCAGCAGCTTGAATAATTTCCGGACAGGAGGCAATCAGCCCCAGCATTTT. Protein sequence: CASSLNNFRTGGNQPQHF. The chain employs TRBV5-6 and TRBJ1-5; 7 bases align to TRBD1. This CDR3 is 18 amino acids long. Germline lookup yields CDR1 SGHDT and CDR2 YYEEEE. Unmatched junction bases numbered 12, after V lost 1 base and J lost 2 bases.

This clone came up once. The chain has TRBV5-6 and TRBJ2-7, with D hard to call. CDR3 length equals 13 residues. The V end lost 4 bases, the J end lost 2 bases, and 10 bases lay between the germline ends. CDR1 is SGHDT, CDR2 YYEEEE, per germline. The CDR3 spells CASSLRRTYEQYF. The CDR3 bases are TGTGCCAGCAGCCTACGACGAACCTACGAGCAGTACTTC.

The gene calls are TRBV14 and TRBJ2-7, with D unresolved. The germline V and J ends were trimmed by 6 bases and 1 base, with 10 bases remaining between them. The CDR3 is 13 residues long. Germline assignment: CDR1 SGHDN and CDR2 FVKESK. The CDR3 region has the DNA TGTGCCAGCAGGGATGACGCTTCCTACGAGCAGTACTTC. Its translation is CASRDDASYEQYF. The full variable domain, completed using reference TRBV14 and TRBJ2-7, is EAGVTQFPSHSVIEKGQTVTLRCDPISGHDNLYWYRRVMGKEIKFLLHFVKESKQDESGMPNNRFLAERTGGTYSTLKVQPAELEDSGVYFCASRDDASYEQYFGPGTRLTVT.

V is TRBV27 and J is TRBJ2-5, with D perhaps assigned TRBD1 or TRBD2 (6 bases each). Per germline, CDR1 MNHEY and CDR2 SMNVEV (reference sequence). The length of the CDR3 is 12 residues. V lost 8 bases and J 3 bases, leaving 10 bases between the germline ends. The CDR3 loop reads CASGGQKETQYF. The CDR3 nucleotides read TGTGCCAGCGGGGGGCAAAAAGAGACCCAGTACTTC.

The chain uses TRBV28 and TRBJ2-7, with 9 bases that match TRBD1. This CDR3 contains 15 residues. The V and J ends lost 3 bases and 1 base, in that order; junction bases with no gene match: 4. CDR1 is MDHEN and CDR2 is SYDVKM in the germline V gene. CDR3 sequence reads: CASSFRTGESYEQYF. The CDR3 region has the DNA TGTGCCAGCAGTTTTAGGACAGGGGAATCCTACGAGCAGTACTTC. Complete variable domain (other parts from reference TRBV28 and TRBJ2-7): DVKVTQSSRYLVKRTGEKVFLECVQDMDHENMFWYRQDPGLGLRLIYFSYDVKMKEKGDIPEGYSVSREKKERFSLILESASTNQTSMYLCASSFRTGESYEQYFGPGTRLTVT.

The V gene is TRBV4-3, the J gene TRBJ2-1; D might be TRBD1 (7 bases). The CDR3 extends over 18 amino acids. V lost 0 bases to trimming and J lost 6 bases, with 21 bases between them. Germline values: CDR1 LGHNA, CDR2 YSLEER. This CDR3 reads CASSQDLGQKEGPNEQFF. CDR3 in DNA: TGCGCCAGCAGCCAAGATTTGGGACAGAAGGAGGGCCCCAATGAGCAGTTCTTC.

Here the CDR3 reads CASSQGRLAGGSYEQYF. Here the CDR3 DNA reads TGCGCCAGCAGCCAAGGTAGACTAGCGGGAGGATCCTACGAGCAGTACTTC. J is TRBJ2-7 and V is TRBV4-1; 13 nucleotides line up with TRBD2. CDR1 is MGHRA, CDR2 YSYEKL, per germline. The length of the CDR3 is 17 residues. V dropped 1 base and J dropped 1; count of bases not matched to a gene: 4.